These 22 T cell receptor beta chains were all obtained from the same sample, sequenced in a study of T cells after yellow fever vaccination. TCRdb re-called the 5' RACE reads through MiXCR, storing one row per CDR3 protein. The data contain some 600,000 distinct CDR3 sequences, about a sixth of them singletons. The source material was PBMCs, sampled 4 to 5 days after the first yellow fever vaccination. The receptors come from a man younger than 35 who received the YFV17D yellow fever vaccine.

In its sample, this clonotype was seen many times. This sequence joins TRBV29-1 and TRBJ1-5, with D maybe TRBD1 (5 bases). Germline V gives CDR1 SQVTM, CDR2 ANQGSEA. Trimming removed 4 bases from V and 1 base from J, with 8 bases in between. The CDR3 has 13 amino acids. The CDR3 coding sequence is TGCAGCGTTGTCGGGGGGAGCAATCAGCCCCAGCATTTT. Amino acid sequence: CSVVGGSNQPQHF.

The V gene is TRBV6-1, the J gene TRBJ1-5, with a possible D match to TRBD1 (6 bases). CDR3 size: 16 residues. Between the trimmed V and J ends, which lost 7 bases and 1 base, there was a span of 17 bases. CDR1 and CDR2 from the germline V gene are MNHNS and SASEGT. The DNA of the CDR3 is TGTGCCAGCAAAGGGTCGGGGGCGAAGAGCAATCAGCCCCAGCATTTT. Translation: CASKGSGAKSNQPQHF.

This chain connects TRBV15 to TRBJ2-3; TRBD1 or TRBD2 may be the D gene (5 bases each). V lost 5 bases to trimming and J lost 0 bases, with 15 bases between them. CDR1 and CDR2 from the germline V gene are LNHNV and YYDKDF (reference sequence). The CDR3 has 16 amino acids. This CDR3 is CATSEQGTVSTDTQYF. The DNA for the CDR3 is TGTGCCACCAGCGAACAAGGGACGGTTAGCACAGATACGCAGTATTTT.

This clonotype appeared a few times. The J gene is TRBJ1-2, the V gene TRBV10-2, with D unclear. The CDR3 is made up of 15 amino acids. CDR1 WSHSY and CDR2 SAAADI come from the germline V gene. V shed 6 bases and J shed 6 bases, with 20 bases lying between them. CDR3 nucleotides: TGCGCCAGCAGCTCGGACGGCAAGAGCACCCATGGCTACACCTTC. Translated, it gives CASSSDGKSTHGYTF.

The chain recombines TRBV20-1 with TRBJ2-3; D is ambiguous. V was shortened by 3 bases and J by 1 base, with 8 bases between the two germline ends. The V gene's germline CDR1 is DFQATT and CDR2 SNEGSKA (reference sequence). There are 13 residues in the CDR3. The CDR3 DNA follows: TGCAGTGCTAGGGCGGCTGGCACAGATACGCAGTATTTT. Protein: CSARAAGTDTQYF.

The genes are TRBV13 and TRBJ1-3; the D gene is possibly TRBD1 (5 bases). V shed 5 bases and J shed 0 bases, with 17 bases lying between them. The V gene's germline CDR1 is PRHDT and CDR2 FYEKMQ (reference sequence). The CDR3 sequence is 17 residues long. This CDR3 reads CASSPEAGTDSGNTIYF. In nucleotides, the CDR3 is TGTGCCAGCAGCCCAGAAGCCGGGACGGACTCTGGAAACACCATATATTTT.

In its sample, this clonotype was seen a few times. This chain connects TRBV18 to TRBJ2-5; D not certain. Germline assignment: CDR1 KGHSH and CDR2 LQKENI. The CDR3 totals 15 residues. The V and J ends lost 7 bases and 2 bases respectively, with 17 bases between them. CDR3 DNA: TGTGCCAGCTTGAGATCCCAGGCAGAGCAAGAGACCCAGTACTTC. It codes for CASLRSQAEQETQYF.

This clonotype has just a few counts. This chain connects TRBV7-2 to TRBJ1-6; 7 bases fit TRBD1. The V gene's germline CDR1 is SGHTA and CDR2 FQGNSA. CDR3 length: 15 residues. V shed 5 bases and J 6 bases; nucleotides not matched to a gene: 7. The CDR3 loop reads CASSADRVTNSPLHF. The CDR3 DNA reads as TGTGCCAGCAGCGCAGACAGGGTTACTAATTCACCCCTCCACTTT.

This clonotype was seen more than once but under ten times. The rearrangement joins TRBV7-2 to TRBJ1-5; D not resolved. V was shortened by 5 bases and J by 4 bases, with 9 bases between the two germline ends. CDR3 size: 13 residues. The germline CDR1 and CDR2 sequences are SGHTA and FQGNSA. CDR3 sequence reads: CASSLNLNQPQHF. The CDR3 coding sequence is TGTGCCAGCAGCCTCAACTTGAATCAGCCCCAGCATTTT.

V is TRBV7-2 and J is TRBJ1-2; D is ambiguous. Germline loops: CDR1 SGHTA, CDR2 FQGNSA. The CDR3 extends over 13 amino acids. V lost 2 bases, J lost 7 bases, and 11 bases lay in between. For the CDR3, the DNA is TGTGCCAGCAGCTTAAGGACCACCCCTGGCTACACCTTC. Protein sequence: CASSLRTTPGYTF.

This chain joins TRBV7-9 and TRBJ1-4; no reliable D call. The CDR3 length is 16 residues. Germline-derived CDR1 and CDR2 are SEHNR and FQNEAQ (reference sequence). Trimming cost V 1 base and J 6 bases, with 15 bases left between them. CDR3 nucleotide sequence: TGTGCCAGCAGCTTAGTTGAAACAGTAGGAGATGAAAAACTGTTTTTT. This sequence encodes CASSLVETVGDEKLFF.

This clonotype was seen a few times. The chain links TRBV9 to TRBJ1-2; 7 nucleotides match TRBD1. Trimming took 2 bases from V and 4 from J; bases not matched to a gene: 8. This CDR3 is 15 amino acids long. Germline V gene data show CDR1 as SGDLS and CDR2 as YYNGEE. The CDR3 spells CASSVSRQGFYGYTF. Written as DNA, the CDR3 is TGTGCCAGCAGCGTGTCCCGACAGGGCTTCTATGGCTACACCTTC.

V is TRBV25-1 and J is TRBJ1-6; 7 bases are a match to TRBD1. Losses at the gene ends were 6 bases for V and 0 bases for J; bases not matched to a gene: 5. The CDR3 has 16 amino acids. Per germline, CDR1 MGHDK and CDR2 SYGVNS. CDR3 bases: TGTGCCAGCAGCCGACAGGGAAACTCCTATAATTCACCCCTCCACTTT. Translated: CASSRQGNSYNSPLHF.

The rearrangement uses TRBV20-1 and TRBJ1-6; 7 nucleotides line up with TRBD1. The V and J ends lost 6 bases and 4 bases, in that order; junction bases with no gene match: 12. From germline, CDR1 is DFQATT and CDR2 SNEGSKA (reference sequence). This CDR3 spans 16 amino acids. CDR3 nucleotide sequence: TGCAGTGCCCGACAGGGACGAGCAAATTATAATTCACCCCTCCACTTT. This translates into CSARQGRANYNSPLHF.

This clonotype occurred a few times. J is TRBJ1-6 and V is TRBV27, with TRBD1 as a possible D gene (5 bases). This CDR3 is 16 amino acids long. Trimming took 2 bases from V and 10 from J, leaving 18 bases between them. Germline V gives CDR1 MNHEY, CDR2 SMNVEV (reference sequence). The CDR3 nucleotides read TGTGCCAGCAGTTTAGGGGGACCGAGGTTAGACTCACCCCTCCACTTT. Encoded protein: CASSLGGPRLDSPLHF.

J is TRBJ2-5 and V is TRBV7-2, with D tentatively TRBD2 (6 bases). CDR1 is SGHTA and CDR2 is FQGNSA in the germline V gene. The CDR3 sequence is 13 residues long. Trimming left V 8 bases short and J 3 bases short, with 13 bases between. CDR3 bases: TGTGCCAGCCGTGGGGGGAGCGAAGAGACCCAGTACTTC. Protein sequence: CASRGGSEETQYF.

The chain joins TRBV12-3 or TRBV12-4 to TRBJ1-5; TRBD1 agrees at 8 bases. CDR3 length equals 15 residues. The junction had 6 bases not matched to a gene; V was cut back by 2 bases and J by 6 bases. The CDR3 sequence is CASSLNSGGGQPQHF. Written as DNA, the CDR3 is TGTGCCAGCAGTTTAAATTCAGGGGGCGGTCAGCCCCAGCATTTT.

This clonotype turned up a few times. The V gene is TRBV6-1, the J gene TRBJ2-5; 8 bases align to TRBD2. This CDR3 has 18 amino acids. Germline loops: CDR1 MNHNS, CDR2 SASEGT. J lost 5 bases, V lost 6 bases, and 20 bases had no gene match. CDR3 sequence: CASSPGASGSSLWETQYF. The CDR3 DNA follows: TGTGCCAGCAGCCCCGGGGCTAGCGGGTCATCTTTATGGGAGACCCAGTACTTC.

The chain carries TRBV18 and TRBJ1-1; D unclear. V was trimmed by 1 base and J by 0 bases, leaving 12 bases between them. CDR1 is KGHSH, CDR2 LQKENI, per germline. This CDR3 is built from 16 residues. CDR3 residues: CASSPLAVDMNTEAFF. The CDR3 nucleotides read TGTGCCAGCTCACCACTTGCGGTCGACATGAACACTGAAGCTTTCTTT.

V is TRBV20-1 and J is TRBJ2-5; perhaps D is TRBD1 or TRBD2 (5 bases each). The CDR3 is 12 amino acids. The germline V gene has CDR1 DFQATT and CDR2 SNEGSKA (reference sequence). V was pared by 2 bases and J by 4 bases, with 8 bases between. Written as DNA, the CDR3 is TGCAGTGCTAGACCAGGGAGAGAGACCCAGTACTTC. Translated: CSARPGRETQYF.

This chain joins TRBV7-6 and TRBJ2-3, with D hard to call. The CDR3 runs 14 residues. V lost 5 bases, J lost 2 bases, and 11 bases lay in between. Germline V lookup: CDR1 SGHVS, CDR2 FNYEAQ. The CDR3 protein is CASSPEADTDTQYF. The CDR3 nucleotides are TGTGCCAGCAGCCCCGAGGCGGACACAGATACGCAGTATTTT.

The chain uses TRBV5-1 and TRBJ2-3, with a weak D call TRBD2 (7 bases). Germline V lookup: CDR1 SGHRS, CDR2 YFSETQ. CDR3 length equals 17 residues. Trimming shortened V by 7 bases and J by 4 bases, and 25 bases separated the two germline ends. The CDR3, as DNA: TGCGCCAGCCGGGCGGAGGGGGGGCCCAGAAGCGCAGATACGCAGTATTTT. Encoded protein: CASRAEGGPRSADTQYF. The full variable domain, in which reference TRBV5-1 and TRBJ2-3 provide the parts outside the CDR3, is KAGVTQTPRYLIKTRGQQVTLSCSPISGHRSVSWYQQTPGQGLQFLFEYFSETQRNKGNFPGRFSGRQFSNSRSEMNVSTLELGDSALYLCASRAEGGPRSADTQYFGPGTRLTVL.